The rows below give T cell receptor beta chains drawn from one sample of a study of cytomegalovirus exposure and HLA in healthy donors. Only in-frame clones appear in the TCRdb table, and some are missing; sequencing was by immunoSEQ multiplex PCR. The profile shows about 120,000 clones, 75% to 80% of them singletons. Sequencing input: PBMCs. The origin of the receptors is a woman aged 40 to 50 in good health and CMV-seronegative. CDR3s include the opening cysteine and the closing phenylalanine or tryptophan. A D gene is named only where the DNA matches it firmly. For some rows the clone size is stated as once, few or many, or as a class when expanded; others skip it.

d_gene: TRBD2
v_gene: TRBV29-1
abundance: -
j_gene: TRBJ2-5
CDR3nt: TGCAGCGTGGTGGGACTAGCGGGAGGAGAGACCCAGTACTTC
CDR3aa: CSVVGLAGGETQYF

d_gene: TRBD2
v_gene: TRBV5-4
abundance: -
j_gene: TRBJ2-5
CDR3nt: TGTGCCAGCAGCTTGGTCACTAGCGGGACCCAGTACTTC
CDR3aa: CASSLVTSGTQYF

d_gene: TRBD1
v_gene: TRBV7-2
abundance: few
j_gene: TRBJ1-1
CDR3nt: TGTGCCAGCAGCTTACAGGGGGCTGGGAGCACTGAAGCTTTCTTT
CDR3aa: CASSLQGAGSTEAFF

d_gene: TRBD2
v_gene: TRBV2
abundance: few
j_gene: TRBJ2-7
CDR3nt: TGTGCCAGCCGGGGGGGGCCCCACGAGCAGTACTTC
CDR3aa: CASRGGPHEQYF

d_gene: TRBD2
v_gene: TRBV5-6
abundance: -
j_gene: TRBJ2-1
CDR3nt: TGTGCCAGCAGCTTGGAGGGACTAGCCGGAGATGAGCAGTTCTTC
CDR3aa: CASSLEGLAGDEQFF

d_gene: TRBD2
v_gene: TRBV10-2
abundance: -
j_gene: TRBJ2-3
CDR3nt: TGCGCCAGCAGATCCAGCGGGAGGGCAGATACGCAGTATTTT
CDR3aa: CASRSSGRADTQYF

d_gene: -
v_gene: TRBV6-5
abundance: -
j_gene: TRBJ1-5
CDR3nt: TGTGCCAGCAGTTACTCGGCCAGGGATAATCAGCCCCAGCATTTT
CDR3aa: CASSYSARDNQPQHF

d_gene: TRBD2
v_gene: TRBV5-1
abundance: -
j_gene: TRBJ2-3
CDR3nt: TGCGCCAGCAGCATAACTAGCGGGCGAACAGATACGCAGTATTTT
CDR3aa: CASSITSGRTDTQYF

d_gene: -
v_gene: TRBV4-3
abundance: once
j_gene: TRBJ2-4
CDR3nt: TGCGCCAGCAGCCAGGGGGGAGACATTCAGTACTTC
CDR3aa: CASSQGGDIQYF

d_gene: -
v_gene: TRBV7-9
abundance: -
j_gene: TRBJ1-2
CDR3nt: TGTGCCAGCAGCTCCCGGGACACCCACTATGGCTACACCTTC
CDR3aa: CASSSRDTHYGYTF

d_gene: -
v_gene: TRBV2
abundance: -
j_gene: TRBJ2-1
CDR3nt: TGTGCCAGCAGTGGCTACGGGTCCGTAAATGAGCAGTTCTTC
CDR3aa: CASSGYGSVNEQFF

d_gene: TRBD2
v_gene: TRBV28
abundance: -
j_gene: TRBJ2-2
CDR3nt: TGTGCCAGCAGTTTAAGGCTAGCGGGGGCCGGGGAGCTGTTTTTT
CDR3aa: CASSLRLAGAGELFF

d_gene: TRBD1
v_gene: TRBV13
abundance: once
j_gene: TRBJ2-7
CDR3nt: TGTGCCAGCAGCTTACGGACAGGGGGCTACGAGCAGTACTTC
CDR3aa: CASSLRTGGYEQYF

d_gene: -
v_gene: TRBV19
abundance: -
j_gene: TRBJ1-2
CDR3nt: TGTGCCAGTAGGGCGATTCTTGGGGGCGCGACGGGCTACACCTTC
CDR3aa: CASRAILGGATGYTF

d_gene: -
v_gene: TRBV6-1
abundance: -
j_gene: TRBJ1-1
CDR3nt: TGTGCCAGCCGGGAGTTTGAAGCTTTCTTT
CDR3aa: CASREFEAFF

d_gene: -
v_gene: TRBV7-3
abundance: -
j_gene: TRBJ1-1
CDR3nt: TGTGCCAGCAGCTTAAGTTCCGGGGCTGAAGCTTTCTTT
CDR3aa: CASSLSSGAEAFF

d_gene: -
v_gene: TRBV5-1
abundance: -
j_gene: TRBJ2-1
CDR3nt: TGCGCCAGCAGCTTGGCCGTGGAGCAGTTCTTC
CDR3aa: CASSLAVEQFF

d_gene: -
v_gene: TRBV29-1
abundance: -
j_gene: TRBJ1-2
CDR3nt: TGCAGCGTTGGCGGATTCGGGTATGGCTACACCTTC
CDR3aa: CSVGGFGYGYTF

d_gene: TRBD1
v_gene: TRBV7-9
abundance: -
j_gene: TRBJ2-2
CDR3nt: TGTGCCAGCAGCCTCCTGACAGGGGGACACACCGGGGAGCTGTTTTTT
CDR3aa: CASSLLTGGHTGELFF

d_gene: TRBD1
v_gene: TRBV2
abundance: -
j_gene: TRBJ2-7
CDR3nt: TGTGCCAGCAGTGGGCCTGGAAAGGGGGCCCCCTACGAGCAGTACTTC
CDR3aa: CASSGPGKGAPYEQYF

d_gene: -
v_gene: TRBV5-1
abundance: -
j_gene: TRBJ1-1
CDR3nt: TGCGCCAGCAGCCAAACGACAGCAAACACTGAAGCTTTCTTT
CDR3aa: CASSQTTANTEAFF

d_gene: TRBD2
v_gene: TRBV19
abundance: -
j_gene: TRBJ2-1
CDR3nt: TGTGCCAGTACCGCGGGGGGCCGTTACAATGAGCAGTTCTTC
CDR3aa: CASTAGGRYNEQFF

d_gene: TRBD1
v_gene: TRBV5-1
abundance: -
j_gene: TRBJ2-1
CDR3nt: TGCGCCAGCAGCTTGGCCGGGACAGGACCCTACAATGAGCAGTTCTTC
CDR3aa: CASSLAGTGPYNEQFF

d_gene: -
v_gene: TRBV5-1
abundance: -
j_gene: TRBJ1-4
CDR3nt: TGCGCCAGCAGCCCCGCTGGTAGTGATGAAAAACTGTTTTTT
CDR3aa: CASSPAGSDEKLFF

d_gene: TRBD1
v_gene: TRBV19
abundance: -
j_gene: TRBJ1-1
CDR3nt: TGTGCCAGTAGTTTTGAGGGGACAGGGGCTTTCTTT
CDR3aa: CASSFEGTGAFF

d_gene: -
v_gene: TRBV5-1
abundance: -
j_gene: TRBJ2-7
CDR3nt: TGCGCCAGCAGCTTGCAGGCCAGGTCATACGAGCAGTACTTC
CDR3aa: CASSLQARSYEQYF

d_gene: TRBD2
v_gene: TRBV2
abundance: -
j_gene: TRBJ2-2
CDR3nt: TGTGCCAGCTCCTCAGCGGGAGGTAGAACCGGGGAGCTGTTTTTT
CDR3aa: CASSSAGGRTGELFF

d_gene: -
v_gene: TRBV6-1
abundance: -
j_gene: TRBJ2-5
CDR3nt: TGTGCCAGCAGGAGCTCACGCCAAGAGACCCAGTACTTC
CDR3aa: CASRSSRQETQYF

d_gene: -
v_gene: TRBV19
abundance: -
j_gene: TRBJ1-5
CDR3nt: TGTGCCAGTAGTATGTCGGGGGTTGGCAATCAGCCCCAGCATTTT
CDR3aa: CASSMSGVGNQPQHF

d_gene: -
v_gene: TRBV2
abundance: -
j_gene: TRBJ2-3
CDR3nt: TGTGCCAGCAGTTCAGGTTCCGCAGATACGCAGTATTTT
CDR3aa: CASSSGSADTQYF

d_gene: TRBD1
v_gene: TRBV19
abundance: -
j_gene: TRBJ1-1
CDR3nt: TGTGCCAGTAGTGTGCTACAGGGGGTCACTGAAGCTTTCTTT
CDR3aa: CASSVLQGVTEAFF

d_gene: -
v_gene: TRBV27
abundance: -
j_gene: TRBJ2-3
CDR3nt: TGTGCCAGCAGTTTTAAAAATACGCAGTATTTT
CDR3aa: CASSFKNTQYF

d_gene: -
v_gene: TRBV4-1
abundance: -
j_gene: TRBJ2-1
CDR3nt: TGCGCCAGCAGCGGTTCTGGTAGCTCCTACAATGAGCAGTTCTTC
CDR3aa: CASSGSGSSYNEQFF

d_gene: TRBD2
v_gene: TRBV4-2
abundance: -
j_gene: TRBJ2-3
CDR3nt: TGTGCCAGCAGCTCCCGGACTAGCGGGGCTAGCACAGATACGCAGTATTTT
CDR3aa: CASSSRTSGASTDTQYF

d_gene: -
v_gene: TRBV10-3
abundance: few
j_gene: TRBJ1-5
CDR3nt: TGTGCCATCAGCCCCCAGGGGAACAGCAATCAGCCCCAGCATTTT
CDR3aa: CAISPQGNSNQPQHF

d_gene: -
v_gene: TRBV7-3
abundance: -
j_gene: TRBJ2-1
CDR3nt: TGTGCCAGCAGCTCCCCGGAGGAGCTTCCCAATGAGCAGTTCTTC
CDR3aa: CASSSPEELPNEQFF

d_gene: TRBD2
v_gene: TRBV9
abundance: -
j_gene: TRBJ2-1
CDR3nt: TGTGCCAGCAGCGGGATAGCGGGGGCATACAATGAGCAGTTCTTC
CDR3aa: CASSGIAGAYNEQFF

d_gene: TRBD1
v_gene: TRBV6-6
abundance: -
j_gene: TRBJ1-2
CDR3nt: TGTGCCAGCAGGGGACAGAACTATGGCTACACCTTC
CDR3aa: CASRGQNYGYTF

d_gene: -
v_gene: TRBV5-1
abundance: few
j_gene: TRBJ2-3
CDR3nt: TGCGCCAGCAGGCATCGGGGGGCCGGGACTAGCACAGATACGCAGTATTTT
CDR3aa: CASRHRGAGTSTDTQYF

d_gene: TRBD1
v_gene: TRBV4-2
abundance: -
j_gene: TRBJ1-3
CDR3nt: TGTGCCAGCAGCCAAGATCCCACAGGGGGCGCTGGAAACACCATATATTTT
CDR3aa: CASSQDPTGGAGNTIYF

d_gene: TRBD1
v_gene: TRBV11-2
abundance: few
j_gene: TRBJ2-3
CDR3nt: TGTGCCAGCAGGCGACAGTGGGGGACAGCCACCCTCACAGATACGCAGTATTTT
CDR3aa: CASRRQWGTATLTDTQYF

d_gene: TRBD2
v_gene: TRBV2
abundance: -
j_gene: TRBJ2-7
CDR3nt: TGTGCCAGCAGGGTAGCGGGAGGGCCTCGGCAACAGCAGTACTTC
CDR3aa: CASRVAGGPRQQQYF

d_gene: -
v_gene: TRBV7-8
abundance: -
j_gene: TRBJ2-5
CDR3nt: TGTGCCAGCAGCCCCCCGGTGGGCGGGATAGGGAAGACCCAGTACTTC
CDR3aa: CASSPPVGGIGKTQYF

d_gene: TRBD1
v_gene: TRBV28
abundance: once
j_gene: TRBJ1-6
CDR3nt: TGTGCCTCAGGGGGACAGATATATAATTCACCCCTCCACTTT
CDR3aa: CASGGQIYNSPLHF

d_gene: TRBD1
v_gene: TRBV27
abundance: -
j_gene: TRBJ2-3
CDR3nt: TGTGCCAGCACCAAAGACAGGGCTCCCACCACAGATACGCAGTATTTT
CDR3aa: CASTKDRAPTTDTQYF

d_gene: -
v_gene: TRBV28
abundance: -
j_gene: TRBJ2-7
CDR3nt: TGTGCCAGCAAGGACCCGGGACACGACTACGAGCAGTACTTC
CDR3aa: CASKDPGHDYEQYF

d_gene: -
v_gene: TRBV2
abundance: few
j_gene: TRBJ2-7
CDR3nt: TGTGCCAGCAGTGAAGAACAGGGTCTCGAGCAGTACTTC
CDR3aa: CASSEEQGLEQYF

d_gene: -
v_gene: TRBV5-5
abundance: -
j_gene: TRBJ2-2
CDR3nt: TGTGCCAGCAGCTTGAGTATGGGGGGTTCGAACACCGGGGAGCTGTTTTTT
CDR3aa: CASSLSMGGSNTGELFF

d_gene: TRBD2
v_gene: TRBV7-9
abundance: -
j_gene: TRBJ2-7
CDR3nt: TGTTCCAGCAGCCCCAAGGGAGGGCGGGGAGGGGACGAGCAGTACTTC
CDR3aa: CSSSPKGGRGGDEQYF

d_gene: -
v_gene: TRBV4-3
abundance: few
j_gene: TRBJ2-2
CDR3nt: TGCGCCAGCAGCCACTCACAGGGAAACGGGGAGCTGTTTTTT
CDR3aa: CASSHSQGNGELFF

d_gene: -
v_gene: TRBV19
abundance: -
j_gene: TRBJ2-1
CDR3nt: TGTGCCAGTAGTATCTCAGCGTACAATGAGCAGTTCTTC
CDR3aa: CASSISAYNEQFF

d_gene: TRBD2
v_gene: TRBV5-6
abundance: -
j_gene: TRBJ2-4
CDR3nt: TGTGCCAGCAGCTTGGCCGAGACTAGCGGGAGCAGTCAGTACTTC
CDR3aa: CASSLAETSGSSQYF

d_gene: -
v_gene: TRBV11-2
abundance: -
j_gene: TRBJ2-7
CDR3nt: TGTGCCAGCAGCCCGACAGGCTACGAGCAGTACTTC
CDR3aa: CASSPTGYEQYF

d_gene: -
v_gene: TRBV2
abundance: -
j_gene: TRBJ2-1
CDR3nt: TGTGCCAGCACGAGGGGCGGGAAGGTTTACAATGAGCAGTTCTTC
CDR3aa: CASTRGGKVYNEQFF

d_gene: TRBD1
v_gene: TRBV11-2
abundance: -
j_gene: TRBJ1-2
CDR3nt: TGTGCCAGCAGCCCCCCAGGGGGCTATGGCTACACCTTC
CDR3aa: CASSPPGGYGYTF